This T cell receptor (beta chain) stems from a study of response to subunit inactivated influenza vaccine. TCRdb independently ran MiXCR on the RT-PCR reads; one entry per CDR3 protein. This sample yields more than 700,000 distinct CDR3 sequences, of which over 20% are seen a single time; roughly 10% belongs to the top ten. Germline V lookup: CDR1 SGDLS, CDR2 YYNGEE. The CDR3 length is 14 residues. Trimming cost V 0 bases and J 10 bases, with 14 bases left between them. This clonotype showed up just a few times. Its specificity is not known. General study findings and limits: Researchers suggested that each seasonal influenza vaccination recruits few new T cells.

The rearrangement joins TRBV9 to TRBJ2-1; D is ambiguous. The sample in question was PBMCs from blood, obtained approximately 5 days after vaccination. The origin of this receptor is a man between 45 and 60 years old who received an inactivated influenza vaccine. The CDR3, as DNA: TGTGCCAGCAGCGTAGGGAGAGAACCCCGAGAGCAGTTCTTC. Residues: CASSVGREPREQFF.